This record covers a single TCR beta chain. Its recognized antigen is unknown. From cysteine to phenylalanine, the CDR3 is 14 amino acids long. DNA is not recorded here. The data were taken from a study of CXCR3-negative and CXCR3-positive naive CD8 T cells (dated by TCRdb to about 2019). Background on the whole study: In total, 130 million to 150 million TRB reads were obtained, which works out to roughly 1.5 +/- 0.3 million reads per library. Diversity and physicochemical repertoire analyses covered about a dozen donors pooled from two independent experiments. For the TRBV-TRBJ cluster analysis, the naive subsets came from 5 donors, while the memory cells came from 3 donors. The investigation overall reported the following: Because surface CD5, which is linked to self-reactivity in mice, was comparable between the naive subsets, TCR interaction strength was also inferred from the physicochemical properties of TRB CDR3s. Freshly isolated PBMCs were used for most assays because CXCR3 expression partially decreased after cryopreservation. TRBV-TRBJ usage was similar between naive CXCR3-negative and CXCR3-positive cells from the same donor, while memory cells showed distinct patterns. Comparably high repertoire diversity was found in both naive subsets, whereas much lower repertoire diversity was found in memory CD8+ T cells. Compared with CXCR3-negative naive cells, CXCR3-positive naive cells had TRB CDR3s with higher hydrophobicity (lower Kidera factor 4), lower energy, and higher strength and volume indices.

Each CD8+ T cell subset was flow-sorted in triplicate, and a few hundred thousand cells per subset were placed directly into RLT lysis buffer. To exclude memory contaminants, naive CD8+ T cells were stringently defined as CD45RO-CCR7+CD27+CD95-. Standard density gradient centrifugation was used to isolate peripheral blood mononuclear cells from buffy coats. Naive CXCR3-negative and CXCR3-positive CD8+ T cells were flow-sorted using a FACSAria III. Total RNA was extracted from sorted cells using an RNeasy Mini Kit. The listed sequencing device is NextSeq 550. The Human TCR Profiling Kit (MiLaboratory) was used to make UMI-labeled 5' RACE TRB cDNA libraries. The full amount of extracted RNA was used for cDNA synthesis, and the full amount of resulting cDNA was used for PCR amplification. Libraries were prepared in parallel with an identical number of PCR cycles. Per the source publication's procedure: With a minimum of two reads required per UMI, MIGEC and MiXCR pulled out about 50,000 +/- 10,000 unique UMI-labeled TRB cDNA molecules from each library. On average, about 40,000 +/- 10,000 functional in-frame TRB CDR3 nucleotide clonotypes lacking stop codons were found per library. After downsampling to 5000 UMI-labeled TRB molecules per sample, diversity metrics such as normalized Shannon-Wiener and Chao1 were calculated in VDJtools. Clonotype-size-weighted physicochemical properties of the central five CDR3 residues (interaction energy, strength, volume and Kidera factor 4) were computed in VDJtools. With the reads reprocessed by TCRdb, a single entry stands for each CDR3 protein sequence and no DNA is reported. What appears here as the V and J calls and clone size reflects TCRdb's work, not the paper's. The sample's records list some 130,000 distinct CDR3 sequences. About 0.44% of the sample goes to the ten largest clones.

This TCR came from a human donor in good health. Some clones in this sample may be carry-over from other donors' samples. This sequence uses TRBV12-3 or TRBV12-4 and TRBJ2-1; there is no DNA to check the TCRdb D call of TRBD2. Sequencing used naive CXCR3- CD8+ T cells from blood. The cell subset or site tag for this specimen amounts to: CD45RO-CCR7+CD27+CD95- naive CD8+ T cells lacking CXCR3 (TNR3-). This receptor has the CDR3 CASTFSRGNNEQFF.